This is a list of T cell receptor beta chains from one sample in a study of cytomegalovirus exposure and HLA in healthy donors. Clones were sequenced by immunoSEQ multiplex PCR, and TCRdb holds only the in-frame ones, with some missing. The top ten clones hold more than 0.35% of a sample with around 250,000 clones, around 91% of them seen once. Input material: PBMCs. These receptors were obtained from a woman in her late teens or twenties in good health and CMV-seronegative. CDR3s include the opening cysteine and the closing phenylalanine or tryptophan. The D gene is left open where the match is weak. Clone sizes are given selectively: once, few, many, or a class where the clone is expanded.

TRBJ2-3,-,TRBV10-3,-,CAISHSSTDTQYF,TGTGCCATCAGTCACTCTAGCACAGATACGCAGTATTTT
TRBJ2-7,-,TRBV18,once,CASSPGTHYEQYF,TGTGCCAGCTCACCAGGGACTCACTACGAGCAGTACTTC
TRBJ1-1,-,TRBV6-5,-,CASSYGGGTEAFF,TGTGCCAGCAGTTACGGGGGGGGAACTGAAGCTTTCTTT
TRBJ2-2,-,TRBV9,-,CASSVGGGATGELFF,TGTGCCAGCAGCGTAGGTGGGGGGGCGACCGGGGAGCTGTTTTTT
TRBJ1-1,-,TRBV11-2,-,CASSHGLRGRPNTEAFF,TGTGCCAGCAGCCACGGACTCAGGGGACGGCCTAACACTGAAGCTTTCTTT
TRBJ1-6,-,TRBV29-1,-,CSVGTLGGPLHF,TGCAGCGTTGGGACACTCGGAGGGCCCCTCCACTTT
TRBJ1-2,-,TRBV25-1,-,CASSEGGRQLRGYTF,TGTGCCAGCAGTGAAGGCGGGCGGCAACTCCGTGGCTACACCTTC
TRBJ2-7,TRBD1,TRBV14,-,CASSQGPRDSSPYEQYF,TGTGCCAGCAGCCAAGGACCTCGGGACAGCTCTCCATACGAGCAGTACTTC
TRBJ2-3,TRBD2,TRBV2,-,CASSYGTSADTQYF,TGTGCCAGCAGTTACGGGACTAGCGCAGATACGCAGTATTTT
TRBJ1-2,TRBD1,TRBV30,-,CAWTQDRAYGYTF,TGTGCCTGGACTCAGGACAGGGCTTATGGCTACACCTTC
TRBJ1-3,TRBD1,TRBV7-8,-,CASSLPGQPSSGNTIYF,TGTGCCAGCAGTTTACCGGGACAGCCGAGCTCTGGAAACACCATATATTTT
TRBJ2-5,-,TRBV2,few,CASSPTRQETQYF,TGTGCCAGCAGTCCCACTAGACAAGAGACCCAGTACTTC
TRBJ1-2,TRBD1,TRBV6-1,-,CASSEAGDSNYGYTF,TGTGCCAGCAGTGAAGCAGGGGACAGTAACTATGGCTACACCTTC
TRBJ1-1,-,TRBV7-9,-,CASSSEGVGPEAFF,TGTGCCAGCAGCTCCGAGGGCGTCGGGCCTGAAGCTTTCTTT
TRBJ1-4,-,TRBV5-6,-,CASSLRQVAEKLFF,TGTGCCAGCAGCTTGAGACAGGTGGCTGAAAAACTGTTTTTT
TRBJ2-5,TRBD1,TRBV7-2,-,CASSSGTGRRETQYF,TGTGCCAGCAGCTCCGGGACAGGGAGGCGAGAGACCCAGTACTTC
TRBJ2-5,TRBD2,TRBV25-1,once,CASSEGNLAGGGETQYF,TGTGCCAGCAGTGAGGGGAACCTAGCGGGGGGAGGAGAGACCCAGTACTTC
TRBJ2-7,TRBD1,TRBV28,-,CASSPPRTGSSYEQYF,TGTGCCAGCAGTCCGCCGAGGACAGGTAGCTCCTACGAGCAGTACTTC
TRBJ2-1,-,TRBV9,-,CASSVGWSNEQFF,TGTGCCAGCAGCGTAGGGTGGAGCAATGAGCAGTTCTTC
TRBJ2-7,TRBD1,TRBV5-8,-,CASSAGQENPYEQYF,TGTGCCAGCAGCGCGGGACAGGAAAATCCCTACGAGCAGTACTTC
TRBJ2-1,-,TRBV21-1,-,CASRDVGGEQFF,TGTGCCAGCAGGGACGTAGGGGGAGAGCAGTTCTTC
TRBJ2-1,-,TRBV29-1,-,CSWGGQGGEQFF,TGCAGCTGGGGGGGGCAGGGTGGCGAGCAGTTCTTC
TRBJ2-5,-,TRBV4-1,-,CASSQDLGLQETQYF,TGCGCCAGCAGCCAAGATCTGGGCTTACAAGAGACCCAGTACTTC
TRBJ1-1,-,TRBV5-1,-,CASSLGPTVGSEAFF,TGCGCCAGCAGCTTGGGACCGACCGTTGGGAGTGAAGCTTTCTTT
TRBJ2-4,-,TRBV13,-,CASSLVQSVAKNIQYF,TGTGCCAGCAGCTTAGTACAGTCCGTAGCCAAAAACATTCAGTACTTC
TRBJ1-2,TRBD1,TRBV6-5,-,CASSYIEGAYYGYTF,TGTGCCAGCAGTTACATCGAGGGGGCCTACTATGGCTACACCTTC
TRBJ2-5,TRBD2,TRBV29-1,-,CSVGGTSGDQETQYF,TGCAGCGTCGGCGGGACTAGCGGGGACCAAGAGACCCAGTACTTC
TRBJ1-5,TRBD1,TRBV28,-,CASSLGQLKHF,TGTGCCAGCAGTTTGGGACAGCTTAAGCATTTT
TRBJ1-2,-,TRBV6-5,-,CASSYTGTVNYGYTF,TGTGCCAGCAGTTATACGGGAACGGTGAACTATGGCTACACCTTC
TRBJ1-2,-,TRBV7-9,-,CASSPPRQLSSYTF,TGTGCCAGCAGCCCCCCCCGACAGCTTTCAAGCTACACCTTC
TRBJ1-1,-,TRBV10-3,few,CAISDRNTEAFF,TGTGCCATCAGTGACAGGAACACTGAAGCTTTCTTT
TRBJ2-4,-,TRBV6-6,-,CASSPPDTHIQYF,TGTGCCAGCAGTCCTCCTGACACTCACATTCAGTACTTC
TRBJ2-3,-,TRBV5-1,-,CASSLAMTDTQYF,TGCGCCAGCAGCTTGGCCATGACAGATACGCAGTATTTT
TRBJ2-2,TRBD2,TRBV15,-,CATSLERGAETGELFF,TGTGCCACCAGCCTGGAGCGGGGGGCGGAGACCGGGGAGCTGTTTTTT
TRBJ2-2,-,TRBV6-4,-,CASSDLVNGTGELFF,TGTGCCAGCAGTGACTTAGTTAACGGCACCGGGGAGCTGTTTTTT
TRBJ1-2,-,TRBV7-6,-,CASSLNPLSGYTF,TGTGCCAGCAGCTTAAACCCCTTGAGTGGCTACACCTTC
TRBJ1-1,-,TRBV28,-,CASSPQGLNTEAFF,TGTGCCAGCAGTCCACAGGGCTTGAACACTGAAGCTTTCTTT
TRBJ1-4,-,TRBV4-3,once,CASSSEATNEKLFF,TGCGCCAGCAGTTCAGAGGCAACTAATGAAAAACTGTTTTTT
TRBJ1-4,-,TRBV18,-,CASSPYTGATNEKLFF,TGTGCCAGCTCACCTTATACCGGGGCAACTAATGAAAAACTGTTTTTT
TRBJ2-1,TRBD1,TRBV28,-,CASIRWGQGLHEQFF,TGTGCCAGCATTCGGTGGGGACAGGGGCTCCATGAGCAGTTCTTC
TRBJ2-2,TRBD1,TRBV5-1,-,CASRLTGGSTGELFF,TGCGCCAGCAGGCTAACAGGGGGTAGCACCGGGGAGCTGTTTTTT
TRBJ2-3,TRBD2,TRBV28,-,CASSSGTSGGTARDTQYF,TGTGCCAGCAGTTCCGGGACTAGCGGGGGGACAGCAAGAGATACGCAGTATTTT
TRBJ1-2,TRBD1,TRBV6-1,-,CASSEPGQGRGYTF,TGTGCCAGCAGTGAACCGGGACAGGGGAGAGGCTACACCTTC
TRBJ2-2,-,TRBV30,-,CAWSVQSMELFF,TGTGCCTGGAGTGTACAGAGTATGGAGCTGTTTTTT
TRBJ2-1,-,TRBV29-1,-,CSATTGSSYNEQFF,TGCAGCGCCACAACAGGGAGCTCCTACAATGAGCAGTTCTTC